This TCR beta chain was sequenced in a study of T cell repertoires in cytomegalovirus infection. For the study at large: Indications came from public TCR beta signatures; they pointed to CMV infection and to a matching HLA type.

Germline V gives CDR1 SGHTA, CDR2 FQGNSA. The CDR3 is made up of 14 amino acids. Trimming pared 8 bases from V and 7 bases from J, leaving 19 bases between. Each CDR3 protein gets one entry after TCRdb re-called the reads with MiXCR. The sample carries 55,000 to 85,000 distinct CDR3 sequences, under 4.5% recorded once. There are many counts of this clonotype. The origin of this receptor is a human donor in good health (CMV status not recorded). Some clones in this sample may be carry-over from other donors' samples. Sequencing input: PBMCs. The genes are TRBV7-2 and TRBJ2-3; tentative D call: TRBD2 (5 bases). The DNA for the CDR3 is TGTGCCAGCGGGGTAGGAGGAGTTCTGCATACGCAGTATTTT. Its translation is CASGVGGVLHTQYF.